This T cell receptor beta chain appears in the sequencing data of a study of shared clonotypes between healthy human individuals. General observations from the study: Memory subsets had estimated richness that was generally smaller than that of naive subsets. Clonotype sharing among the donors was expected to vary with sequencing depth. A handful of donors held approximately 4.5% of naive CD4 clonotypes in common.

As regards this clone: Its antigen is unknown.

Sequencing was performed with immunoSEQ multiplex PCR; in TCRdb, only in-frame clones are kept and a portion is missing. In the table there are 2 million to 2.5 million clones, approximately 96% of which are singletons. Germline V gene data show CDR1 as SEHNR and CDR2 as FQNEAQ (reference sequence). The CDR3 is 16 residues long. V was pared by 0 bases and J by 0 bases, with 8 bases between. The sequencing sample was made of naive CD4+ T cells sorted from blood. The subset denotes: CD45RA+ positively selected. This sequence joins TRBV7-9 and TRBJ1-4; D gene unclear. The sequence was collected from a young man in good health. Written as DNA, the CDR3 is TGTGCCAGCAGCTTAGCGGGTATGACAACTAATGAAAAACTGTTTTTT. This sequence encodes CASSLAGMTTNEKLFF.